What follows is one T cell receptor (beta chain) and its context. Its antigen remains unidentified. The J segment lost 3 bases and the V segment lost 5 bases, leaving 7 bases of the junction unmatched. CDR3 length equals 15 residues. CDR1 is SQVTM and CDR2 is ANQGSEA in the germline V gene. The authors reverse transcribed about 0.45 to 1 ug RNA with random hexamers. TCRdb ran MiXCR on the immunoSEQ multiplex PCR reads and lists one entry per CDR3 protein. The data show some 170,000 distinct CDR3 sequences, roughly 94% seen once. This record comes from a study of CD8 T cells in Susac syndrome. Study-wide context: Among the Susac syndrome patients sequenced, over 5 had active disease and fewer than 10 were in remission.

General observations from the study: Clonal expansion was missing from Susac syndrome CD4+ T cell repertoires.

The specimen sequenced was CD4+ T cells from PBMCs. The J gene is TRBJ2-6, the V gene TRBV29-1, with 7 bases identical to TRBD1. The TCR sequence derives from a human donor with Susac syndrome. The CDR3 region has the DNA TGCAGCGTTTACCGACAGGGCGGTGGGGCCAACGTCCTGACTTTC. Its translation is CSVYRQGGGANVLTF.